A single sample is the source of the 5 T cell receptor beta chains below, sequenced in a study of shared T cell receptors in the human thymus. Profiled with immunoSEQ multiplex PCR; TCRdb holds only in-frame clones, not every one. The sample holds roughly 700,000 clones, 85% to 90% seen once. This sample was shared with a second study, whose subject was human thymus T cells.

The sample was thymocytes. All receptors derive from a boy in the first two years of life with a congenital heart defect.

The rearrangement joins TRBV5-5 to TRBJ1-2; weak D call: TRBD1 (5 bases). The CDR3 spans 15 residues. V was cut by 4 bases and J by 4 bases, with 17 bases left in between. Germline values: CDR1 SGHKS, CDR2 YYEKEE (reference sequence). CDR3 region: CASSTAGEDGYGYTF. CDR3 nucleotide sequence: TGTGCCAGCAGCACCGCGGGGGAGGACGGCTATGGCTACACCTTC.

The V and J genes are TRBV10-2 and TRBJ2-1, with TRBD1 matching over 7 bases. The V and J ends lost 5 bases and 1 base, in that order; junction bases with no gene match: 2. CDR1 WSHSY and CDR2 SAAADI come from the germline V gene. The CDR3 consists of 14 residues. In DNA, the CDR3 is TGCGCCAGCAGTCGGGACAGTTCCTACAATGAGCAGTTCTTC. It translates to CASSRDSSYNEQFF.

V is TRBV7-3 and J is TRBJ2-3; D possibly corresponds to TRBD1 (5 bases). The CDR3 length is 16 residues. Germline lookup yields CDR1 SGHTA and CDR2 FQGTGA. Trimming took 2 bases from V and 1 from J, leaving 13 bases between them. The CDR3: CASSLRRIGGTDTQYF. DNA for the CDR3: TGTGCCAGCAGCTTACGCAGGATAGGGGGCACAGATACGCAGTATTTT.

This chain uses TRBV28 with TRBJ2-5, with 8 bases identical to TRBD2. V was clipped by 6 bases and J by 1 base; unmatched bases: 10. Germline-derived CDR1 and CDR2 are MDHEN and SYDVKM. The CDR3 loop spans 16 amino acids. The CDR3 DNA reads TGTGCCAGCAGGGGCCGGGGGGGCGCTATCCAAGAGACCCAGTACTTC. Translating it yields CASRGRGGAIQETQYF.

The CDR3 spells CASSLDRGSLNEQYF. The CDR3 nucleotides are TGTGCCAGCAGCTTGGACCGGGGATCCCTCAACGAGCAGTACTTC. The V and J genes are TRBV5-6 and TRBJ2-7; TRBD2 is a possible D gene (5 bases). The CDR3 has 15 residues. Per the germline V gene, CDR1 is SGHDT and CDR2 is YYEEEE. V was pared by 0 bases and J by 5 bases, with 15 bases between.